This T cell receptor (beta chain) was observed in a study of blood T cell repertoires in COVID-19. Study details: Nucleic acid was either cDNA or gDNA, and it came from T cells, B-cell-depleted T cells, or PBMCs.

Germline CDR1 is MNHEY and CDR2 is SMNVEV (reference sequence). With 2 bases clipped from V and 4 bases from J, the junction kept 3 bases outside the gene matches. The CDR3 sequence is 14 residues long. Authors' methods: Nucleated cell number was recorded as an estimate derived from reference gene primer amplification. Repertoires were generated with immunoSEQ multiplex PCR, while TCRdb's copy carries only in-frame clones and drops some. That table furnishes V, J and clone size, whereas the DNA furnished D and trimming. Of 130,000 or so clones listed, approximately 90% are singletons. This TCR was recovered from a man between 65 and 79 years old with active COVID-19. This chain connects TRBV27 to TRBJ2-3, with 7 bases matching TRBD2. The sequenced material came from peripheral blood. CDR3 nucleotide sequence: TGTGCCAGCAGTTTAGGGGGGAGGGCAGATACGCAGTATTTT. It translates to CASSLGGRADTQYF.